These T cell receptor beta chains were read from a single sample in a study of cytomegalovirus exposure and HLA in healthy donors. Repertoires were generated with immunoSEQ multiplex PCR, while TCRdb's copy carries only in-frame clones and drops some. The table lists under 200,000 clones, more than 65% of them singletons, with 2.5% to 3% in the top ten. Specimen: PBMCs. These receptors all stem from a woman in her 40s in good health and CMV-seropositive. The CDR3 runs from the conserved cysteine through the conserved F or W. The D gene is left open where the match is weak. Some rows mark clone size as missing; the rest say once, few, many or name a class of expanded clone.

clone_size,cdr3_length,j_call,d_call,v_call,cdr3_nt,cdr3_aa
.,17,TRBJ2-5,.,TRBV27,TGTGCCAGCAGTTTATCTCCCTCATGGGTCGGGGGAGAGACCCAGTACTTC,CASSLSPSWVGGETQYF
.,17,TRBJ2-6,TRBD1,TRBV9,TGTGCCAGCAGCGCAGGGACAGTAGACTCTGGGGCCAACGTCCTGACTTTC,CASSAGTVDSGANVLTF
.,17,TRBJ2-2,TRBD2,TRBV7-3,TGTGCCAGCAGAGTCATAGCGGGGGGAGCGAACACCGGGGAGCTGTTTTTT,CASRVIAGGANTGELFF
.,13,TRBJ2-3,.,TRBV6-5,TGTGCCAGCAGTGAGGTTAGCTGGAATACGCAGTATTTT,CASSEVSWNTQYF
.,14,TRBJ2-2,TRBD2,TRBV6-5,TGTGCCAGCAGTTCTAGCGGGAGCCCCGGGGAGCTGTTTTTT,CASSSSGSPGELFF
.,13,TRBJ2-1,.,TRBV2,TGTGCCAGCAGGGAGGGTTTAAGCTATGAGCAGTTCTTC,CASREGLSYEQFF
once,15,TRBJ2-1,.,TRBV19,TGTGCCAGTAGTATAGTGCAGGTTTCCTACAATGAGCAGTTCTTC,CASSIVQVSYNEQFF
few,14,TRBJ1-4,TRBD1,TRBV12-5,TGTGCTAGTGGTAGCACAGGGGATGATGAAAAACTGTTTTTT,CASGSTGDDEKLFF
.,14,TRBJ1-1,TRBD1,TRBV27,TGTGCCAGCCGCCCCCAGGGGGCATACACTGAAGCTTTCTTT,CASRPQGAYTEAFF
.,19,TRBJ2-3,TRBD2,TRBV7-9,TGTGCCAGCAGCTCCGGGACTAGCGGGGGGGCCTCTTTCACAGATACGCAGTATTTT,CASSSGTSGGASFTDTQYF
few,18,TRBJ2-4,TRBD2,TRBV19,TGTGCCAGTAGTGCGGTGCCTCCCACGGGGGGAGCCAAAAACATTCAGTACTTC,CASSAVPPTGGAKNIQYF
.,14,TRBJ2-7,TRBD1,TRBV27,TGTGCCAGCAGTTTGGACAGGGGACCCTACGAGCAGTACTTC,CASSLDRGPYEQYF
once,14,TRBJ2-3,.,TRBV11-2,TGTGCCAGCAGCTCGGGGGTTAGCACAGATACGCAGTATTTT,CASSSGVSTDTQYF
.,14,TRBJ2-7,.,TRBV27,TGTGCCAGCAGTTTGGGGACATTCGGCGACGAGCAGTACTTC,CASSLGTFGDEQYF
few,16,TRBJ2-7,TRBD2,TRBV6-5,TGTGCCAGCAGTTACACCGAGCGGGGGGGCCCAGACGAGCAGTACTTC,CASSYTERGGPDEQYF
.,14,TRBJ2-2,.,TRBV2,TGTGCCAGCAGCCGGGGGGCTATAGCCGGGGAGCTGTTTTTT,CASSRGAIAGELFF
.,15,TRBJ1-1,.,TRBV18,TGTGCCAGCTCCCCGGATCGGGTGAGCAACACTGAAGCTTTCTTT,CASSPDRVSNTEAFF
.,14,TRBJ1-5,.,TRBV28,TGTGCCAGCAGCGAAATACAGGGTCGGCAGCCCCAGCATTTT,CASSEIQGRQPQHF
.,17,TRBJ2-3,TRBD2,TRBV19,TGTGCCAGTAGTATTAGTGTCGGAGCGGGGGTGGAAGATACGCAGTATTTT,CASSISVGAGVEDTQYF
few,16,TRBJ2-1,TRBD2,TRBV5-1,TGCGCCAGCCGGATTCGAACTAGCGGGCTTTACAATGAGCAGTTCTTC,CASRIRTSGLYNEQFF
.,14,TRBJ2-7,TRBD1,TRBV5-8,TGTGCCAGCAGCTTGGCCGACAGGGGCTACGAGCAGTACTTC,CASSLADRGYEQYF
.,15,TRBJ2-1,.,TRBV11-1,TGTGCCAGCAGCTTAGTCGGCGGGGGCAGTAATGAGCAGTTCTTC,CASSLVGGGSNEQFF
few,14,TRBJ2-1,TRBD2,TRBV9,TGTGCCAGCAGCCCGCGGGACTACTACAATGAGCAGTTCTTC,CASSPRDYYNEQFF
few,14,TRBJ1-4,.,TRBV5-4,TGTGCCAGCAGCTCATCGACAGTCGGTGAAAAACTGTTTTTT,CASSSSTVGEKLFF
.,16,TRBJ2-5,.,TRBV27,TGTGCCAGCAGTTTCGAATCAACAGCCGTTGGGAGATCCCAGTACTTC,CASSFESTAVGRSQYF
once,15,TRBJ1-5,TRBD1,TRBV6-5,TGTGCCAGCAGACGAGACAGGGAAGGAAATCAGCCCCAGCATTTT,CASRRDREGNQPQHF
.,17,TRBJ2-4,TRBD2,TRBV4-2,TGTGCCAGCAGCCAAGAAATCGATAGCGGGGCTAAAAACATTCAGTACTTC,CASSQEIDSGAKNIQYF
.,13,TRBJ2-3,TRBD2,TRBV2,TGTGCCAGGGCGGGACTAGGGGCGGATACGCAGTATTTT,CARAGLGADTQYF
few,17,TRBJ2-3,TRBD2,TRBV9,TGTGCCAGCAGCCCCCGGACTAGCGGGGGAGTCACAGATACGCAGTATTTT,CASSPRTSGGVTDTQYF
.,16,TRBJ2-3,TRBD1,TRBV19,TGTGCCAGTAGTATTTTGGGACAGGGGAGCACAGATACGCAGTATTTT,CASSILGQGSTDTQYF
.,11,TRBJ2-7,.,TRBV29-1,TGCAGCGTTACGGGAGCCTACGAGCAGTACTTC,CSVTGAYEQYF
few,16,TRBJ2-1,TRBD2,TRBV28,TGTGCCAGCAGTATAGGAGGGACTAGCGTTAACAATGAGCAGTTCTTC,CASSIGGTSVNNEQFF
.,16,TRBJ1-4,.,TRBV28,TGTGCCAGCAGTCCAGCGGGAGGGCGTGGGGGTGAAAAACTGTTTTTT,CASSPAGGRGGEKLFF